This entry describes one T cell receptor beta chain. The entry originates in a study of T cell clusters in autoimmune cytopenias. TRB was amplified by touch-down multiplex PCR, primer pools A and B combined. TCRdb reanalyzed the multiplex PCR reads, giving one entry per CDR3 protein sequence and no DNA. This sample's table has 8,200 or so distinct CDR3 sequences. Each sample's input was roughly 250 ng genomic DNA, roughly 38,000 genome equivalents. CDR1 and CDR2 (germline): SEHNR, FQNEAQ (reference sequence). There are 13 residues in the CDR3. The TCR sequence derives from a human donor with an autoimmune cytopenia or autoimmune hepatitis (not recorded which). The chain employs TRBV7-9 and TRBJ2-7. Sequencing was done on a sample of peripheral blood. The CDR3 sequence is CASSLVSSYEQYF.